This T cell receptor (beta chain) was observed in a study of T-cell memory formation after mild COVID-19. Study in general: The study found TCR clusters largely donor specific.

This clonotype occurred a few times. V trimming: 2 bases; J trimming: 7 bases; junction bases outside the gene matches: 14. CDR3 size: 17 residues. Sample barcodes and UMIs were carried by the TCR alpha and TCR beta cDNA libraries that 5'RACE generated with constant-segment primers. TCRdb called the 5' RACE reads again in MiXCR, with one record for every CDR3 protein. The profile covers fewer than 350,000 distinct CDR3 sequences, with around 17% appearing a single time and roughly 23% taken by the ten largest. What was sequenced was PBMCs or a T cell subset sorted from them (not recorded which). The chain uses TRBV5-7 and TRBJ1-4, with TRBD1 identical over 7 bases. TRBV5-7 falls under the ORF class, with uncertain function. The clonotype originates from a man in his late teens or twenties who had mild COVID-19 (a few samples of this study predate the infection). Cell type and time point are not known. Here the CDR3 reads CASSFTLSSRGVEKLFF. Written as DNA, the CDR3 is TGTGCCAGCAGCTTTACTCTATCCAGCAGGGGGGTTGAAAAACTGTTTTTT.